The entry that follows covers one T cell receptor beta chain sequence. What it binds is unknown. These data come from a study of CD8 T cells in ankylosing spondylitis. Whole-study findings and limits: Disease-linked clones were reportedly significantly enriched in matched ankylosing spondylitis synovial fluid. Several highly homologous variants formed a TCR beta motif that appeared characteristic of ankylosing spondylitis blood. Earlier literature documents some of the motif variants in reactive arthritis synovial fluid and blood.

V was clipped by 6 bases and J by 4 bases, with 13 bases between them. This CDR3 comprises 14 residues. The germline CDR1 and CDR2 sequences are MNHEY and SVGEGT. TCRdb processed the 5' RACE reads anew with MiXCR; each CDR3 protein has one entry. The repertoire includes fewer than 750,000 distinct CDR3 sequences, 15% to 20% of them detected once, and around 20% sits in the top ten. The specimen sequenced was blood, either unsorted or a sorted T cell fraction (not recorded which). The sequence was obtained from a male donor with ankylosing spondylitis. The chain uses TRBV6-2 or TRBV6-3 and TRBJ1-5; D gene uncertain. The DNA of the CDR3 is TGTGCCAGCAGCACCCCGTTGGGGAATCAGCCCCAGCATTTT. This translates into CASSTPLGNQPQHF.